This TCR beta chain originates from a study of T cell responses to AZD1222 COVID-19 vaccine. The repertoire was sequenced with immunoSEQ multiplex PCR; TCRdb's copy has only in-frame clones and lacks some. Among about 59,000 clones, about 83% were seen once, and the ten largest hold roughly 7.3%. A note on this clone: As yet, its antigen is unknown.

General study points: Nearly half of the spike-specific TCRs reportedly recognize variant regions that carry no mutations. Baseline antibody screening turned up just 6 or 7 seropositive AZD1222 recipients.

This receptor was taken from an adult in good health. The starting material was peripheral blood, obtained on day 0 of AZD1222 vaccination.

CDR3: CASSLRSPNTGELFF. CDR3 DNA: TGCGCCAGCAGCTTGCGCAGCCCGAACACCGGGGAGCTGTTTTTT. This rearrangement joins TRBV5-1 to TRBJ2-2; D uncertain. V was shortened by 1 base and J by 0 bases, with 7 bases between the two germline ends. The CDR3 has 15 amino acids. Germline V lookup: CDR1 SGHRS, CDR2 YFSETQ.